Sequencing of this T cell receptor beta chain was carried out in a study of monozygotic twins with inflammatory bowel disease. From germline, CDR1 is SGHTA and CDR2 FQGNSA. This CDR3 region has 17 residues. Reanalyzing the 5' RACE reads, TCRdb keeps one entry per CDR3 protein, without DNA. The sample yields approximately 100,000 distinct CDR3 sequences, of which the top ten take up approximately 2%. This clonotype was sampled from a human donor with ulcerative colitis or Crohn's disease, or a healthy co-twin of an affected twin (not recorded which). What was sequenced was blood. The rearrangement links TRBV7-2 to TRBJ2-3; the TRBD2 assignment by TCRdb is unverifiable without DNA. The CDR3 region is CASSFLLLAGVLDTQYF.